Sequencing of this T cell receptor (beta chain) was carried out in a study of T cell clonality in common variable immunodeficiency. Most patients and controls had Caucasian heritage. This clone has at least ten counts. The antigen remains undetermined. Sequencing ends 3 residues short of the CDR3 end; the germline J gene provides the rest. Notes on the study in general: Compared with controls, CVID subjects had fewer shared TCRbeta clones. Fewer deletions and N-nucleotide insertions were reportedly seen in common variable immunodeficiency TCR beta sequences. TCRbeta clonality was increased in CVID versus healthy controls.

Sequencing input was equivalent genomic DNA from CVID and controls. Generated by immunoSEQ multiplex PCR, the TCRdb table keeps only in-frame clones and is missing some. Listed for the sample are 30,000 to 35,000 clones, none seen a single time. CDR3 length: 14 residues. Germline loops: CDR1 SGHTA, CDR2 FQGNSA. Trimming pared 5 bases from V and 4 bases from J, leaving 14 bases between. Sequenced material: peripheral blood mononuclear cells. V gene TRBV7-2 combines with J gene TRBJ1-2; D uncertain. This receptor was identified in a human donor with common variable immunodeficiency. CDR3 DNA (partial): TGTGCCAGCAGCCCGGCGGCCGCATCCTATGGC. Translated, it gives CASSPAAASYG. The CDR3 as a whole reads CASSPAAASYGYTF.